This T cell receptor beta chain is drawn from a study of blood T cells in healthy people across ages. Overall study results and limits: The diversity estimates, figures obtained from one million T cells, were considered underestimates. TCR beta diversity per million T cells fell roughly linearly with age.

Trimming took 8 bases from V and 0 from J, leaving 5 bases between them. The CDR3 has 11 amino acids. Looked up from germline, CDR1 is MNHEY and CDR2 is SVGEGT. On this clonotype: The antigen is not known.

Through a sample-barcoded 5' primer and a J-beta primer mix, a second PCR was run for roughly 6 to 11 cycles. CDR3-containing paired-end reads numbering at least 3 million came from each sample. Each CDR3 protein is one row after TCRdb ran MiXCR on the 5' RACE reads. The repertoire holds about 720,000 distinct CDR3 sequences, with about 25% as singletons. The same data also contributed to another study, on T cells of mothers and their children.

The sequence was collected from a boy under 18 in good health. Source material: blood. The chain has TRBV6-2 or TRBV6-3 and TRBJ2-7; D is uncertain. CDR3 in amino acids: CASCDSYEQYF. CDR3 DNA sequence: TGTGCCAGCTGCGACTCCTACGAGCAGTACTTC.